One sample yielded the 20 T cell receptor beta chains listed below, sequenced in a study of shared clonotypes between healthy human individuals. The table came from immunoSEQ multiplex PCR; TCRdb's copy has only in-frame clones and leaves some out. Seen here are approximately 2,300,000 clones, 80% to 95% observed once, and the top ten hold approximately 0.39%. The specimen sequenced was naive CD4+ T cells from PBMCs. The subset here: CD45RA+ positively selected. Receptors were obtained from a man aged 18 to 29 in good health. Some clones in this sample may be carry-over from other donors' samples.

This clone occurred once. The chain recombines TRBV5-1 with TRBJ1-2; D is unresolved. V was shortened by 0 bases and J by 4 bases, with 13 bases between the two germline ends. The germline gives CDR1 SGHRS, CDR2 YFSETQ. There are 15 residues in the CDR3. The CDR3: CASSLAGEGPYGYTF. The CDR3 DNA sequence: TGCGCCAGCAGCTTGGCGGGAGAGGGCCCCTATGGCTACACCTTC. The full variable domain, in which reference TRBV5-1 and TRBJ1-2 provide the parts outside the CDR3, is KAGVTQTPRYLIKTRGQQVTLSCSPISGHRSVSWYQQTPGQGLQFLFEYFSETQRNKGNFPGRFSGRQFSNSRSEMNVSTLELGDSALYLCASSLAGEGPYGYTFGSGTRLTVV.

The chain couples TRBV28 to TRBJ2-7; 9 bases map to TRBD1. This CDR3 has 14 residues. J gave up 3 bases and V 7 bases, and 7 bases lay outside the gene matches. Germline lookup yields CDR1 MDHEN and CDR2 SYDVKM. This chain's CDR3 is CASTSGTGIYEQYF. The CDR3, as DNA: TGTGCCAGCACCTCCGGGACAGGGATCTACGAGCAGTACTTC.

V is TRBV4-1 and J is TRBJ2-5; TRBD2 matches at 8 bases. Gene TRBJ2-7 matches the end of the DNA better, so the J call may be wrong. The CDR3 has 16 residues. CDR1 is MGHRA and CDR2 is YSYEKL in the germline V gene. In nucleotides, the CDR3 is TGCGCCAGCAGCCAAGTTATCGCGGGAGGCCCCTACGAGCAGTACTTC. Translation gives CASSQVIAGGPYEQYF.

J is TRBJ2-2 and V is TRBV4-1; tentative D call: TRBD1 (6 bases). CDR3 length equals 15 residues. CDR1 MGHRA and CDR2 YSYEKL come from the germline V gene. Trimming took off 5 bases at V and 6 bases at J, with 16 bases between the two ends. The CDR3 loop is CASSYVTGIAGELFF. For the CDR3, the DNA is TGCGCCAGCAGCTACGTCACAGGGATAGCCGGGGAGCTGTTTTTT.

The gene calls are TRBV30 and TRBJ1-5, with D tentatively TRBD1 (6 bases). The V and J ends lost 1 base and 7 bases respectively, with 11 bases between them. CDR1 is GTSNPN and CDR2 is SVGIG in the germline V gene (reference sequence). This CDR3 region has 13 residues. The CDR3 loop reads CAWSDRVPQPQHF. CDR3 sequence (DNA): TGTGCCTGGAGTGACAGGGTCCCACAGCCCCAGCATTTT.

This clone occurred once. The CDR3 DNA sequence: TGTGCCAGCAGTGAAATGACAGCGACTCCCTATGGCTACACCTTC. It encodes CASSEMTATPYGYTF. V and J are TRBV6-1 and TRBJ1-2; possible D gene TRBD1, 5 bases. Looked up from germline, CDR1 is MNHNS and CDR2 is SASEGT. This CDR3 is built from 15 residues. Between the trimmed V and J ends, which lost 2 bases and 4 bases, there was a span of 14 bases.

The genes are TRBV28 and TRBJ2-7, with D hard to call. V lost 4 bases and J lost 7, with 11 bases in between. The germline gives CDR1 MDHEN, CDR2 SYDVKM. CDR3 size: 12 residues. CDR3 region: CASSSLLREQYF. The DNA for the CDR3 is TGTGCCAGCAGTTCGCTTCTACGAGAGCAGTACTTC.

The J gene is TRBJ2-2, the V gene TRBV9, with TRBD2 matching 7 bases. The CDR3 runs to 15 residues. Unmatched junction bases numbered 9, after V lost 3 bases and J lost 7 bases. CDR1 and CDR2 from the germline V gene are SGDLS and YYNGEE. CDR3 DNA sequence: TGTGCCAGCAGCGCTTTAGCGGGTTCCCTCGGGGAGCTGTTTTTT. It encodes CASSALAGSLGELFF.

In DNA form, the CDR3 reads TGTGCCAGCAGCTACAGAACCTACGAGCAGTACTTC. Translated, it gives CASSYRTYEQYF. V is TRBV6-1 and J is TRBJ2-7; no reliable D call. The CDR3 length is 12 residues. Germline assignment: CDR1 MNHNS and CDR2 SASEGT. With 6 bases removed from V and 2 bases from J, the gap between germline ends came to 8 bases.

The chain uses TRBV28 and TRBJ1-5, with D possibly matching TRBD1 (6 bases). The germline gives CDR1 MDHEN, CDR2 SYDVKM. The CDR3 length is 15 residues. The ends were cut back, 6 bases at V and 6 bases at J, with 18 bases in the middle. This CDR3 is CASRPDSGASQPQHF. In nucleotides, the CDR3 is TGTGCCAGCAGGCCCGACTCGGGGGCTAGTCAGCCCCAGCATTTT.

This clone was counted a single time. Other DNA sequences in this specimen translate into the identical CDR3. In DNA, the CDR3 is TGTGCCAGTAGTATCAGCAATCAGCCCCAGCATTTT. It encodes CASSISNQPQHF. The chain is built from TRBV19 and TRBJ1-5; D ambiguous. Germline V gene lookup returns CDR1 LNHDA and CDR2 SQIVND (reference sequence). This CDR3 contains 12 residues. Trimming cost V 3 bases and J 1 base, with 1 base left between them.

J is TRBJ2-2 and V is TRBV2; 11 bases are a match to TRBD2. The CDR3 contains 15 residues. Germline V CDR1 and CDR2: SNHLY, FYNNEI. Trimming at V came to 6 bases and at J to 2 bases, leaving 2 bases not matched to a gene. CDR3 sequence (DNA): TGTGCCAGCAGGGGGACTAGCGGAAACACCGGGGAGCTGTTTTTT. Translating it yields CASRGTSGNTGELFF.

On this clone itself: Other DNA variants within this sample encode the same CDR3. Here the CDR3 reads CASSWTGGNYGYTF. The CDR3 DNA follows: TGCGCCAGCAGCTGGACAGGGGGAAACTATGGCTACACCTTC. The chain recombines TRBV5-1 with TRBJ1-2, with 10 bases matching TRBD1. Unmatched junction bases numbered 1, after V lost 3 bases and J lost 2 bases. Germline assignment: CDR1 SGHRS and CDR2 YFSETQ. This CDR3 comprises 14 residues.

CDR3 amino acids: CASKDSEDFF. DNA for the CDR3: TGTGCCAGCAAAGACAGCGAGGACTTTTTT. The chain recombines TRBV25-1 with TRBJ1-4; perhaps TRBD1 as D (5 bases). The ends were cut back, 7 bases at V and 17 bases at J, with 14 bases in the middle. This CDR3 spans 10 amino acids. Per germline, CDR1 MGHDK and CDR2 SYGVNS. Full variable domain (outside the CDR3, taken from reference TRBV25-1 and TRBJ1-4): EADIYQTPRYLVIGTGKKITLECSQTMGHDKMYWYQQDPGMELHLIHYSYGVNSTEKGDLSSESTVSRIRTEHFPLTLESARPSHTSQYLCASKDSEDFFGSGTQLSVL.

J is TRBJ1-1 and V is TRBV5-1, with unresolved D. The V gene lost 1 base and the J gene lost 3 bases, with 10 bases spanning the gap. The CDR3 sequence is 14 residues long. CDR1 is SGHRS, CDR2 YFSETQ, per germline. The DNA of the CDR3 is TGCGCCAGCAGCTTGATGGCCCAAGACACTGAAGCTTTCTTT. It translates to CASSLMAQDTEAFF.

Only one count was recorded for this clone. Within the sample, other DNA sequences also encode this same CDR3. The rearrangement joins TRBV29-1 to TRBJ2-7; either TRBD1 or TRBD2 may fit D (5 bases each). This CDR3 has 11 residues. Per the germline V gene, CDR1 is SQVTM and CDR2 is ANQGSEA. The V end lost 7 bases, the J end lost 2 bases, and 9 bases lay between the germline ends. The CDR3 bases are TGCAGCGCTGGGACGCCCTACGAGCAGTACTTC. It yields the protein CSAGTPYEQYF.

J is TRBJ2-2 and V is TRBV2; 8 bases match TRBD1. The trim removed 0 bases at V and 8 bases at J, leaving 8 bases unmatched. The CDR3 spans 16 residues. Germline V gene data show CDR1 as SNHLY and CDR2 as FYNNEI. Written as DNA, the CDR3 is TGTGCCAGCAGTGAAGCTTGGTCAGGGGGCCCAGGGGAGCTGTTTTTT. Encoded protein: CASSEAWSGGPGELFF.

The chain couples TRBV28 to TRBJ2-7, with TRBD2 as a possible D gene (5 bases). V was pared by 3 bases and J by 3 bases, with 15 bases between. The CDR3 length is 15 residues. Germline V gene sequence: CDR1 MDHEN, CDR2 SYDVKM. The CDR3 sequence: CASSLGGRALYEQYF. For the CDR3, the DNA is TGTGCCAGCAGTTTGGGCGGGCGCGCGCTCTACGAGCAGTACTTC.

As for this clone: The identical CDR3 is also encoded by other nucleotide sequences in the sample. The J gene is TRBJ2-5, the V gene TRBV29-1; D call uncertain. V was clipped by 4 bases and J by 4 bases, with 7 bases between them. CDR1 and CDR2 (germline): SQVTM, ANQGSEA. CDR3 size: 11 residues. The CDR3 DNA follows: TGCAGCGTTGGGTGGGGAGAGACCCAGTACTTC. It specifies CSVGWGETQYF.

J is TRBJ2-5 and V is TRBV5-1, with 7 bases identical to TRBD1. V lost 4 bases and J lost 9; bases outside the gene matches: 9. From germline, CDR1 is SGHRS and CDR2 YFSETQ. The length of the CDR3 is 13 residues. The CDR3, as DNA: TGCGCCAGCAGCATAGGGGTTCAGGGGGCCCAGTACTTC. Translating gives CASSIGVQGAQYF.